These 21 T cell receptor beta chains share one sample of origin, sequenced in a study of lung T cells in sarcoidosis with Löfgren's syndrome. TCRdb independently ran MiXCR on the reads; one entry per CDR3 protein. The sample has some 19,000 distinct CDR3 sequences; 21% are singletons. Sequenced sample: CD4+ T cells from bronchoalveolar lavage. The origin of the receptors is a human donor with sarcoidosis (Löfgren's syndrome or another form), or a control subject (not recorded which).

This clonotype was seen more than once but under ten times. The V gene is TRBV9, the J gene TRBJ2-5, with D uncertain. Germline V gene data show CDR1 as SGDLS and CDR2 as YYNGEE. Trimming pared 0 bases from V and 1 base from J, leaving 4 bases between. The CDR3 contains 13 residues. The chain's CDR3 is CASSVAPQETQYF. CDR3 sequence (DNA): TGTGCCAGCAGCGTAGCTCCCCAAGAGACCCAGTACTTC. The variable domain in full, completed from reference TRBV9 and TRBJ2-5, reads DSGVTQTPKHLITATGQRVTLRCSPRSGDLSVYWYQQSLDQGLQFLIQYYNGEERAKGNILERFSAQQFPDLHSELNLSSLELGDSALYFCASSVAPQETQYFGPGTRLLVL.

The sample holds many counts of this clonotype. This chain links TRBV12-3 or TRBV12-4 with TRBJ2-3; tentatively, D is TRBD1 (5 bases). CDR3 length equals 14 residues. V shed 6 bases and J shed 1 base, with 11 bases lying between them. The CDR3 DNA is TGTGCCAGCAGCCTGGACACCCGCACAGATACGCAGTATTTT. Protein: CASSLDTRTDTQYF.

This clonotype showed up many times. The chain recombines TRBV7-2 with TRBJ2-7; no firm D call. The V end was cut by 1 base, the J end by 0 bases, with 10 bases between. The CDR3 has 15 residues. CDR1 and CDR2 from the germline V gene are SGHTA and FQGNSA. CDR3 nucleotide sequence: TGTGCCAGCAGCTTAGAACGGTTAAGCTCCTACGAGCAGTACTTC. Its protein product is CASSLERLSSYEQYF.

This clonotype was counted ten times or more. The rearrangement uses TRBV2 and TRBJ2-5, with a tentative D call TRBD1 (6 bases). Trimming left V 7 bases short and J 1 base short, with 10 bases between. This CDR3 has 13 residues. Germline lookup yields CDR1 SNHLY and CDR2 FYNNEI. CDR3 region: CASTRDTQETQYF. CDR3 nucleotide sequence: TGTGCCAGCACCAGGGACACCCAAGAGACCCAGTACTTC.

This clonotype was observed at least ten times. The genes are TRBV20-1 and TRBJ2-1; TRBD2 matches 11 bases. Trimming at V came to 6 bases and at J to 0 bases, leaving 10 bases not matched to a gene. The CDR3 runs to 17 residues. The germline V gene encodes CDR1 DFQATT and CDR2 SNEGSKA (reference sequence). The CDR3 here is CSAPGLAGQSSYNEQFF. CDR3 nucleotide sequence: TGCAGTGCCCCCGGACTAGCGGGTCAGAGCTCCTACAATGAGCAGTTCTTC.

J is TRBJ1-5 and V is TRBV4-2; D is unresolved. Germline values: CDR1 LGHNA, CDR2 YNFKEQ. V was pared by 0 bases and J by 0 bases, with 9 bases between. The length of the CDR3 is 16 residues. The DNA of the CDR3 is TGTGCCAGCAGCCAAGATGGGGATAATAGCAATCAGCCCCAGCATTTT. Protein: CASSQDGDNSNQPQHF.

By proportion, this clonotype is medium-sized. The genes are TRBV6-1 and TRBJ1-3; D perhaps matches TRBD1 (6 bases). The germline CDR1 and CDR2 sequences are MNHNS and SASEGT. Trimming shortened V by 7 bases and J by 0 bases, and 10 bases separated the two germline ends. The CDR3 covers 14 residues. The CDR3 sequence: CASNDRTSGNTIYF. CDR3 DNA sequence: TGTGCCAGCAACGACAGGACCTCTGGAAACACCATATATTTT.

V usage is TRBV9 and J usage is TRBJ2-7; 10 positions agree with TRBD2. This CDR3 contains 15 residues. Germline V gives CDR1 SGDLS, CDR2 YYNGEE. V lost 3 bases to trimming and J lost 7 bases; unmatched junction nucleotides: 10. Here the CDR3 reads CASSEAPAGGGEQYF. The CDR3 nucleotides read TGTGCCAGCAGCGAGGCCCCAGCGGGAGGGGGAGAGCAGTACTTC.

The gene calls are TRBV20-1 and TRBJ1-1; no clear D gene. This CDR3 comprises 14 residues. Looked up from germline, CDR1 is DFQATT and CDR2 is SNEGSKA (reference sequence). Trimming took off 0 bases at V and 11 bases at J, with 19 bases between the two ends. As DNA, the CDR3 is TGCAGTGCTAGAGACCCTGGACGGACTTCTCGGGCTTTCTTT. Its translation is CSARDPGRTSRAFF.

This clonotype was detected ten times or more. The V gene is TRBV3-1, the J gene TRBJ1-1; D is ambiguous. The V end was cut by 0 bases, the J end by 4 bases, with 9 bases between. CDR1 LGHDT and CDR2 YNNKEL come from the germline V gene (reference sequence). This CDR3 is 14 amino acids long. The DNA for the CDR3 is TGTGCCAGCAGCCAAGAGTGGGAGGGCACTGAAGCTTTCTTT. It specifies CASSQEWEGTEAFF.

This clonotype occurred a few times. The V gene is TRBV5-6, the J gene TRBJ2-1; D might be TRBD1 or TRBD2, each matching 5 bases. The CDR3 covers 12 residues. Trimming left V 5 bases short and J 10 bases short, with 13 bases between. The germline gives CDR1 SGHDT, CDR2 YYEEEE. In nucleotides, the CDR3 is TGTGCCAGCAGTTTCCGGGACCTCGAGCAGTTCTTC. Amino acid sequence: CASSFRDLEQFF.

This clonotype was found many times. The chain links TRBV7-2 to TRBJ1-3; 8 bases fit TRBD1. The CDR3 extends over 17 amino acids. From germline, CDR1 is SGHTA and CDR2 FQGNSA. The ends lost 5 bases at V and 0 bases at J; junction bases unmatched: 9. The CDR3 loop reads CASSIRGQGASGNTIYF. The CDR3 nucleotides are TGTGCCAGCAGCATCCGCGGACAGGGAGCCTCTGGAAACACCATATATTTT.

In its sample, this clonotype was seen once. With a much larger clone just one base away, this may be a read error. The chain links TRBV12-3 or TRBV12-4 to TRBJ1-5; 7 nucleotides align to TRBD1. The CDR3 length is 14 residues. The CDR3 DNA reads as TGTGCCAGCAGTTACAGGGGTAGCAATCAGCCCCGGCATTTT. It translates to CASSYRGSNQPRHF.

V is TRBV29-1 and J is TRBJ2-1, with D possibly called TRBD1 or TRBD2 (5 bases each). Germline lookup yields CDR1 SQVTM and CDR2 ANQGSEA. The CDR3 extends over 15 amino acids. V shed 4 bases and J shed 0 bases, with 13 bases lying between them. As DNA, the CDR3 is TGCAGCGTTGGACGGGACGCAAGCTCCTACAATGAGCAGTTCTTC. The encoded protein is CSVGRDASSYNEQFF.

Judged by abundance, this clonotype is medium-sized. This chain joins TRBV6-1 and TRBJ2-1; 14 bases agree with TRBD2. From germline, CDR1 is MNHNS and CDR2 SASEGT. V gave up 6 bases and J gave up 8 bases; unmatched junction bases: 3. There are 14 residues in the CDR3. CDR3 sequence: CASRTGLAGDEQFF. The CDR3 coding sequence is TGTGCCAGCAGGACGGGACTAGCGGGAGATGAGCAGTTCTTC.

A note on this clonotype: With a much larger clone just one base away, this may be a read error. The chain combines TRBV28 with TRBJ2-3, with D unclear. The CDR3 is made up of 18 amino acids. CDR1 is MDHEN and CDR2 is SYDVKM in the germline V gene. V lost 11 bases, J lost 5 bases, and 32 bases lay in between. The CDR3 loop is CAGIPTRIHGQFRDTQYF. In DNA form, the CDR3 reads TGTGCCGGCATACCCACAAGAATCCACGGCCAATTCCGAGATACGCAGTATTTT.

In its sample, this clonotype was seen a few times. This sequence joins TRBV30 and TRBJ1-5; D call uncertain. V lost 2 bases and J 6 bases, leaving 17 bases between the germline ends. The germline V gene encodes CDR1 GTSNPN and CDR2 SVGIG (reference sequence). The CDR3 has 15 residues. This CDR3 is CAWSPLAAAGQPQHF. CDR3 nucleotides: TGTGCCTGGAGTCCCTTAGCGGCAGCAGGTCAGCCCCAGCATTTT.

In the case of this clonotype: Just one base apart from a much larger clone, this may be a read error. The V call is TRBV18, the J call TRBJ2-7, with D perhaps matching TRBD1 (6 bases). Germline V gene lookup returns CDR1 KGHSH and CDR2 LQKENI. The V and J ends lost 4 bases and 6 bases respectively, with 10 bases between them. This CDR3 region has 12 residues. The CDR3 region is CASSQQGAEQYF. In DNA, the CDR3 is TGTGCCAGCTCACAACAGGGAGCCGAGCAGTACTTC. Together with reference TRBV18 and TRBJ2-7, the CDR3 gives the full variable domain: NAGVMQNPRHLVRRRGQEARLRCSPMKGHSHVYWYRQLPEEGLKFMVYLQKENIIDESGMPKERFSAEFPKEGPSILRIQQVVRGDSAAYFCASSQQGAEQYFGPGTRLTVT.

This clonotype was observed a handful of times. The gene calls are TRBV5-4 and TRBJ2-3; 10 bases agree with TRBD2. Germline CDR1 is SGHNT and CDR2 is YYREEE (reference sequence). CDR3 length: 18 residues. After removal of 3 bases from V and 0 bases from J, the junction contained 10 bases not matched to a gene. The CDR3 reads CASSSRTSGSLSTDTQYF. CDR3 bases: TGTGCCAGCAGCTCGAGGACTAGCGGATCCCTAAGCACAGATACGCAGTATTTT.

There are many counts of this clonotype. The chain uses TRBV2 and TRBJ1-1; D unresolved. The germline V and J ends were trimmed by 2 bases and 3 bases, with 10 bases remaining between them. This CDR3 region has 14 residues. CDR1 is SNHLY and CDR2 is FYNNEI in the germline V gene. CDR3 loop: CASSERGSDTEAFF. CDR3 sequence (DNA): TGTGCCAGCAGTGAAAGAGGGAGTGACACTGAAGCTTTCTTT. Based on the CDR3 plus reference TRBV2 and TRBJ1-1, the full variable domain is EPEVTQTPSHQVTQMGQEVILRCVPISNHLYFYWYRQILGQKVEFLVSFYNNEISEKSEIFDDQFSVERPDGSNFTLKIRSTKLEDSAMYFCASSERGSDTEAFFGQGTRLTVV.

V usage is TRBV5-1 and J usage is TRBJ2-5; D is possibly TRBD1 (6 bases). The CDR3 covers 15 residues. V was shortened by 4 bases and J by 1 base, with 14 bases between the two germline ends. CDR1 SGHRS and CDR2 YFSETQ come from the germline V gene. The CDR3 region is CASSVTGRLQETQYF. The CDR3 DNA is TGCGCCAGCAGCGTCACAGGGAGACTCCAAGAGACCCAGTACTTC.